This TCR beta chain was sequenced during a study of PD-1 blockade in classical Hodgkin lymphoma. Study-level information: Each patient was given nivolumab 3 mg/kg through a vein every 2 weeks. Points from the study as a whole: Partial responders and progressors had significantly lower baseline TCR diversity.

In regard to this clone: The antigen remains undetermined.

Per germline, CDR1 SGHRS and CDR2 YFSETQ. The CDR3 spans 15 residues. The V gene end was trimmed by 4 bases and the J gene end by 7 bases; junction bases not matched to a gene: 7. Here immunoSEQ multiplex PCR was the method, and the copy in TCRdb shows in-frame clones only, minus some. Of about 27,000 clones listed, almost 90% are singletons. Following autologous stem cell transplantation, relapse occurred in every patient, and exposure to brentuximab vedotin varied. From thawed PBMCs, magnetic negative selection was used to isolate the CD8+ T cells. Best response was recorded as complete response, partial response or progressive disease.

The clonotype comes from a human donor with classical Hodgkin lymphoma. This sample comprised CD8+ T cells from blood, obtained at baseline. The chain joins TRBV5-1 to TRBJ1-6; the match to TRBD1 covers 8 bases. The CDR3 sequence is CASSPPGGRNSPLHF. CDR3 bases: TGCGCCAGCAGCCCCCCAGGGGGCAGAAATTCACCCCTCCACTTT.